A selection of T cell receptor beta chains follows, all from one sample in a study of T cell responses to AZD1222 COVID-19 vaccine. Sequenced by immunoSEQ multiplex PCR; TCRdb stores in-frame clones only, minus some. The data hold more than 100,000 clones, with more than 85% observed a single time. This specimen consisted of peripheral blood, obtained on day 0 of AZD1222 vaccination. Receptor source: an adult in good health. Each CDR3 is given with its conserved first and last residue. D genes are given only for firm matches. Clone size appears in some rows only: once, few, many, or a class for an expanded clone.

J: TRBJ2-1
size: -
length: 16
D: -
V: TRBV9
CDR3: CASSTQSGPFNNEQFF
DNA: TGTGCCAGCAGCACCCAGAGCGGGCCTTTTAACAATGAGCAGTTCTTC

J: TRBJ1-4
size: -
length: 15
D: -
V: TRBV5-6
CDR3: CASSLIGPPNEKLFF
DNA: TGTGCCAGCAGCCTCATCGGGCCCCCTAATGAAAAACTGTTTTTT

J: TRBJ2-5
size: -
length: 16
D: -
V: TRBV7-8
CDR3: CASSPQAGQGEETQYF
DNA: TGTGCCAGCAGCCCCCAGGCGGGGCAGGGGGAAGAGACCCAGTACTTC

J: TRBJ1-1
size: -
length: 13
D: -
V: TRBV5-1
CDR3: CASSLGGPTEAFF
DNA: TGCGCCAGCAGCTTGGGGGGGCCAACTGAAGCTTTCTTT

J: TRBJ1-2
size: -
length: 13
D: -
V: TRBV24-1
CDR3: CATSEDGQYGYTF
DNA: TGTGCCACCAGTGAGGACGGACAGTATGGCTACACCTTC

J: TRBJ1-3
size: once
length: 15
D: -
V: TRBV19
CDR3: CASRVPGSSGNTIYF
DNA: TGTGCCAGTAGGGTACCCGGGAGCTCTGGAAACACCATATATTTT

J: TRBJ1-6
size: -
length: 16
D: -
V: TRBV9
CDR3: CASSADASSYNSPLHF
DNA: TGTGCCAGCAGCGCCGACGCGAGCTCCTATAATTCACCCCTCCACTTT

J: TRBJ2-3
size: -
length: 15
D: -
V: TRBV5-1
CDR3: CASSLGGPGTDTQYF
DNA: TGCGCCAGCAGCTTGGGGGGTCCCGGCACAGATACGCAGTATTTT

J: TRBJ1-1
size: -
length: 15
D: TRBD1
V: TRBV7-9
CDR3: CASTESTGAGTEAFF
DNA: TGTGCCAGCACCGAATCGACAGGGGCGGGCACTGAAGCTTTCTTT

J: TRBJ2-7
size: -
length: 16
D: -
V: TRBV6-1
CDR3: CASSEYGGGAVNEQYF
DNA: TGTGCCAGCAGTGAATACGGAGGGGGCGCGGTAAACGAGCAGTACTTC

J: TRBJ2-7
size: -
length: 14
D: -
V: TRBV5-4
CDR3: CACSFDSSSYEQYF
DNA: TGTGCCTGCAGCTTCGACAGTTCCTCCTACGAGCAGTACTTC

J: TRBJ2-5
size: few
length: 16
D: TRBD2
V: TRBV6-2/TRBV6-3
CDR3: CASSARLAGVGATQYF
DNA: TGTGCCAGCAGCGCCAGACTAGCGGGAGTGGGAGCGACCCAGTACTTC

J: TRBJ1-5
size: -
length: 14
D: -
V: TRBV6-2/TRBV6-3
CDR3: CASSYGDNNQPQHF
DNA: TGTGCCAGCAGTTACGGGGACAACAATCAGCCCCAGCATTTT

J: TRBJ1-3
size: once
length: 17
D: -
V: TRBV5-4
CDR3: CASSRRTGAFSGNTIYF
DNA: TGTGCCAGCAGCCGACGGACGGGAGCCTTCTCTGGAAACACCATATATTTT

J: TRBJ2-3
size: -
length: 14
D: TRBD2
V: TRBV12-5
CDR3: CASAYGGTQDTQYF
DNA: TGTGCTAGTGCTTACGGGGGGACGCAGGATACGCAGTATTTT

J: TRBJ2-1
size: -
length: 18
D: TRBD2
V: TRBV7-2
CDR3: CASSYGLAGPWSYNEQFF
DNA: TGTGCCAGCAGCTACGGACTAGCGGGTCCATGGAGCTACAATGAGCAGTTCTTC

J: TRBJ2-7
size: -
length: 13
D: TRBD1
V: TRBV29-1
CDR3: CSAGTGTPYEQYF
DNA: TGCAGCGCCGGGACAGGGACCCCCTACGAGCAGTACTTC

J: TRBJ2-7
size: medium-sized
length: 14
D: TRBD1
V: TRBV11-1
CDR3: CASSPDRGPYEQYF
DNA: TGTGCCAGCAGTCCCGACAGGGGCCCCTACGAGCAGTACTTC

J: TRBJ1-1
size: -
length: 14
D: TRBD1
V: TRBV18
CDR3: CASSLLQGGTEAFF
DNA: TGTGCCAGCTCCCTACTACAGGGGGGGACTGAAGCTTTCTTT

J: TRBJ2-4
size: -
length: 13
D: -
V: TRBV9
CDR3: CASSGAGGDIQYF
DNA: TGTGCCAGCAGCGGGGCTGGGGGGGACATACAGTACTTC

J: TRBJ2-1
size: -
length: 13
D: -
V: TRBV7-3
CDR3: CASSNGPYNEQFF
DNA: TGTGCCAGCAGCAACGGACCCTACAATGAGCAGTTCTTC

J: TRBJ1-3
size: -
length: 18
D: -
V: TRBV7-3
CDR3: CASSLIGQYTISGNTIYF
DNA: TGTGCCAGCAGCTTAATCGGTCAGTACACAATCTCTGGAAACACCATATATTTT

J: TRBJ1-3
size: -
length: 15
D: -
V: TRBV6-1
CDR3: CASSERAGTRNTIYF
DNA: TGTGCCAGCAGTGAACGCGCAGGGACCCGAAACACCATATATTTT

J: TRBJ2-3
size: once
length: 15
D: TRBD2
V: TRBV6-5
CDR3: CASSYSGGPTDTQYF
DNA: TGTGCCAGCAGTTATTCGGGAGGCCCCACAGATACGCAGTATTTT

J: TRBJ1-2
size: -
length: 14
D: TRBD1
V: TRBV5-4
CDR3: CASSLTGFHYGYTF
DNA: TGTGCCAGCAGCCTGACAGGGTTTCACTATGGCTACACCTTC

J: TRBJ1-4
size: few
length: 19
D: -
V: TRBV7-9
CDR3: CASSLYRVYGEIRNEKLFF
DNA: TGTGCCAGCAGCCTATACAGGGTATATGGGGAGATACGTAATGAAAAACTGTTTTTT